This paragraph covers one T cell receptor (beta chain) sequence. Its antigen is as yet unknown. Aged roughly 6 to 90, donors were systemically healthy Caucasians from Russia. Trimming stripped 0 bases from V and 11 bases from J, with 25 bases between. Per germline, CDR1 SNHLY and CDR2 FYNNEI. The CDR3 runs 17 residues. With a J-beta primer mix and a sample-barcoded 5' primer, a second PCR ran 7 to 11 cycles. A template-switch adaptor that had 12 random nucleotides put a tag on each cDNA molecule. One entry per CDR3 protein, called by TCRdb with MiXCR from the 5' RACE reads. This sample carries 1.5 million to 2 million distinct CDR3 sequences, around 42% of them seen once, and the ten largest clones take roughly 24%. This specimen belongs to a study of blood T cells in healthy people across ages. Study-level points and caveats: Higher diversity, along with more naive CD4+ cells, distinguished long-lived donors from aged donors. Naive T cell percentage showed a strong correlation with the diversity of TCR beta.

The sequence came from a human donor in good health. The genes are TRBV2 and TRBJ2-5; a possible D gene is TRBD1 (6 bases). Input material: blood. CDR3 bases: TGTGCCAGCAGTGAAGCGCTGGGGGCCCTCTCCTACAATGAGCAGTACTTC. This translates into CASSEALGALSYNEQYF.